This TCR beta chain appears in the sequencing data of a study of blood T cell repertoires in COVID-19. Assay: immunoSEQ multiplex PCR; the TCRdb copy retains only in-frame clones and omits some. The sample records 210,000 or so clones, 80% being singletons. Looked up from germline, CDR1 is LNHDA and CDR2 is SQIVND (reference sequence). The CDR3 consists of 14 residues. V lost 1 base to trimming and J lost 7 bases, with 13 bases between them. The receptor was isolated from a young man with acute COVID-19. The sequenced sample was PBMCs or T cells enriched from blood (not recorded which). The rearrangement links TRBV19 to TRBJ1-2; D is undetermined. For the CDR3, the DNA is TGTGCCAGTAGTATAGGTTCCCAGTCAAGTGGCTACACCTTC. This encodes CASSIGSQSSGYTF. The variable domain in full, with the rest retrieved from reference TRBV19 and TRBJ1-2, is DGGITQSPKYLFRKEGQNVTLSCEQNLNHDAMYWYRQDPGQGLRLIYYSQIVNDFQKGDIAEGYSVSREKKESFPLTVTSAQKNPTAFYLCASSIGSQSSGYTFGSGTRLTVV.